This is a list of T cell receptor beta chains from one sample in a study of tumor-infiltrating lymphocytes in oesophageal squamous cell carcinoma. MiXCR, run by TCRdb on the PCR reads, gives a single entry per CDR3 protein. The table shows about 15,000 distinct CDR3 sequences, with around 50% occurring only once. The sequenced sample consisted of esophageal tumor tissue. Every receptor here comes from a male donor with esophageal squamous cell carcinoma. Each CDR3 is given with its conserved first and last residue. D genes are given only for firm matches. Clone size is not always given. Where it is, it says once, few, many or a class for expanded clones.

j_gene	d_gene	abundance	v_gene	CDR3aa	CDR3nt
TRBJ2-3	TRBD2	.	TRBV6-1	CASSYGGGAGDTQYF	TGTGCCAGCAGTTACGGCGGGGGGGCCGGAGATACGCAGTATTTT
TRBJ2-7	.	.	TRBV5-1	CASSLEGPNEQYF	TGCGCCAGCAGCTTGGAGGGGCCCAATGAGCAGTACTTC
TRBJ2-2	.	medium-sized	TRBV6-1	CASSGYRGQNTGELFF	TGTGCCAGCAGTGGGTACCGAGGACAGAACACCGGGGAGCTGTTTTTT
TRBJ2-7	.	few	TRBV7-8	CASSLPGVTYEQYF	TGTGCCAGCAGCTTACCAGGGGTAACCTACGAGCAGTACTTC
TRBJ1-2	.	many	TRBV6-1	CASRSGTNYGYTF	TGTGCCAGCAGATCCGGGACCAACTATGGCTACACCTTC
TRBJ1-2	.	.	TRBV28	CASSSLDRPGYTF	TGTGCCAGCAGTTCACTAGACAGGCCTGGCTACACCTTC
TRBJ2-3	.	.	TRBV6-2/TRBV6-3	CASSYSQGVRTQYF	TGTGCCAGCAGTTACTCGCAAGGGGTTAGGACGCAGTATTTT
TRBJ1-1	.	many	TRBV27	CASISRGGRPFF	TGTGCCAGCATCTCCCGGGGGGGCAGGCCTTTCTTT
TRBJ2-7	TRBD1	.	TRBV6-8	CASSPGQTYEQYF	TGTGCCAGCAGTCCGGGACAGACCTACGAGCAGTACTTC
TRBJ2-3	.	.	TRBV19	CASSTLSTDTQYF	TGTGCCAGTTCGACCCTGAGCACAGATACGCAGTATTTT
TRBJ2-1	TRBD2	few	TRBV7-9	CASSTSSGGQFF	TGTGCCAGCAGCACCAGTAGCGGGGGGCAGTTCTTC
TRBJ2-7	TRBD1	once	TRBV28	CASSFLGTAYEQYF	TGTGCCAGCAGTTTCCTCGGGACAGCTTACGAGCAGTACTTC
TRBJ1-2	.	.	TRBV29-1	CSVEANYGYTF	TGCAGCGTTGAAGCTAACTATGGCTACACCTTC
TRBJ2-5	TRBD2	.	TRBV7-6	CASSKTSGRAGETQYF	TGTGCCAGCAGCAAGACTAGCGGGAGGGCCGGAGAGACCCAGTACTTC
TRBJ2-1	TRBD2	.	TRBV24-1	CATSTNAGLAPRGEQFF	TGTGCCACCAGTACGAACGCCGGACTAGCGCCTCGGGGTGAGCAGTTCTTC
TRBJ2-3	.	.	TRBV11-3	CASSLVGRDTQYF	TGTGCCAGCAGCTTAGTCGGAAGAGATACGCAGTATTTT
TRBJ2-7	.	few	TRBV5-4	CASSLGQGPYEQYF	TGTGCCAGCAGCTTAGGGCAGGGGCCCTACGAGCAGTACTTC
TRBJ2-7	.	.	TRBV6-1	CASSPRGISYEQYF	TGTGCCAGCAGTCCCCGGGGTATCTCCTACGAGCAGTACTTC
TRBJ1-1	.	.	TRBV7-8	CASRSLGVGTEAFF	TGTGCCAGCAGGTCGTTGGGGGTCGGCACTGAAGCTTTCTTT
TRBJ2-1	TRBD2	few	TRBV11-3	CASSLDGTSGYNEQFF	TGTGCCAGCAGCTTAGATGGGACTAGTGGCTACAATGAGCAGTTCTTC
TRBJ1-1	TRBD1	.	TRBV7-4	CASSSGTAQIVEGAFF	TGTGCCAGCAGCTCCGGGACAGCACAGATCGTTGAAGGAGCTTTCTTT
TRBJ2-7	TRBD1	few	TRBV20-1	CSVLQGAYEQYF	TGCAGTGTATTACAGGGGGCCTACGAGCAGTACTTC
TRBJ2-5	TRBD2	once	TRBV7-4	CASSLVSSGAGEQYF	TGTGCCAGCAGCTTAGTATCTAGCGGGGCGGGAGAGCAGTACTTC
TRBJ1-5	.	few	TRBV12-3/TRBV12-4	CASSLYGSNQPQHF	TGTGCCAGCAGTTTGTACGGCAGCAATCAGCCCCAGCATTTT
TRBJ2-7	TRBD1	medium-sized	TRBV7-2	CASSPYRGTSYEQYF	TGTGCCAGCAGCCCCTACAGGGGAACCTCCTACGAGCAGTACTTC
TRBJ2-3	TRBD2	.	TRBV28	CASSILAGGRDTQYF	TGTGCCAGCAGTATTCTAGCGGGAGGAAGAGATACGCAGTATTTT
TRBJ2-7	TRBD2	few	TRBV7-4	CASSHRLAGASPSYEQYF	TGTGCCAGCAGCCACCGACTAGCGGGGGCCTCACCCTCCTACGAGCAGTACTTC
TRBJ1-2	TRBD1	.	TRBV12-3/TRBV12-4	CASSFDRASYGYTF	TGTGCCAGCAGTTTCGACAGGGCCTCCTATGGCTACACCTTC
TRBJ2-7	TRBD2	medium-sized	TRBV7-3	CASSIAGWDREQYF	TGTGCCAGCAGCATAGCGGGATGGGATCGGGAGCAGTACTTC
TRBJ2-1	.	many	TRBV18	CASSLSVEQFF	TGTGCCAGCTCACTTTCTGTCGAGCAGTTCTTC
TRBJ2-3	.	large	TRBV12-3/TRBV12-4	CASSLSGRTDTQYF	TGTGCCAGCAGTTTATCTGGACGGACAGATACGCAGTATTTT
TRBJ2-1	.	.	TRBV7-2	CASSPGSYNEQFF	TGTGCCAGCAGCCCCGGCTCCTACAATGAGCAGTTCTTC